This T cell receptor (beta chain) comes out of a study of cytomegalovirus exposure and HLA in healthy donors. V shed 5 bases, J shed 5 bases, and the junction held 12 bases outside the gene matches. From germline, CDR1 is LNHDA and CDR2 SQIVND (reference sequence). The CDR3 runs to 15 residues. A multiplex PCR was run with 60 Vbeta primers and 13 Jbeta primers. Per the original methods: Roughly 80 million unique TCR beta chains, 10 million to 14 million shared, were counted in a later analysis. This table comes from immunoSEQ multiplex PCR, and its TCRdb copy is limited to in-frame clones, with some not included. The V and J calls and clone size come from that table; D and trimming were worked out from the DNA. In the table there are around 120,000 clones, 81% of which are singletons. About this clone itself: As yet, its antigen is unknown.

Study-wide points: Among TCR beta chains, those listed as cytomegalovirus-associated numbered approximately 150. Compared with the approximately 680-donor mean, an Asian-associated ancestry cluster reportedly had fewer N-insertions, according to a later analysis.

Input material: PBMCs. The J gene is TRBJ2-7, the V gene TRBV19; the match to TRBD1 covers 7 bases. This sequence originates from a man aged 18 to 29 in good health and CMV-seronegative. The CDR3 region has the DNA TGTGCCAGTAGTGGCCGGGACAGCAATACAAACGAGCAGTACTTC. It is translated as CASSGRDSNTNEQYF.